This TCR beta chain was sequenced during a study of CD8 T cells in Susac syndrome (dated by TCRdb to about 2019). In terms of the full investigation: Whether CD8+ T cell activation and differentiation in Susac syndrome was antigen driven was tested using repertoire sequencing. Clonality of the CD8+ T cell repertoire was compared between more than 9 healthy donors, roughly 14 Susac syndrome patients and 15 multiple sclerosis patients. On the study overall, not on this receptor specifically: The study acknowledged that relatively few individuals were included in the TCR sequencing and HLA analysis.

RNA was extracted using the RNeasy kit, and about 0.45 to 1 microgram was reverse transcribed with random hexamers. The immunoSEQ multiplex PCR assay, covering 54 Vbeta and 13 Jbeta segments, was used to amplify TCR beta CDR3 regions. To correct PCR amplification bias, a synthetic template baseline was used for both primer optimization and computational correction. Concerning the study's data processing: Reads were annotated to V, D and J genes per IMGT and analyzed with immunoSEQ Analyzer, keeping only productive sequences. Clonality was computed as one minus Shannon entropy normalized by log2 of the number of productive unique sequences. For each patient and control, public and private clones were evaluated among the 100 most prevalent clones. Clones were defined as Susac-specific when absent from the healthy and MS cohorts, from 1,000 to 1,100 published viral clones and from other ImmuneACCESS disease sequences. TCRdb took the public reads, trimmed them with fastp at Q25, ran MiXCR for clone calling and kept in-frame beta chains. Entries that share a CDR3 protein sequence are merged under the most common genes and DNA. TCRdb's processing, not the authors', yielded these V and J calls. For this sample there are hundreds of thousands of distinct CDR3 sequences; approximately 85% appear just once. Clones ranked in the top ten supply about 0.11% of the sample.

Peripheral blood CD8+ and CD4+ T cells from healthy donors, Susac syndrome patients and multiple sclerosis patients were profiled by high-throughput TCR beta sequencing. The multiple sclerosis controls were treatment-naive patients whose relapsing-remitting disease, either stable or active, fulfilled the revised McDonald criteria. Bulk CD8+ and CD4+ T cells were purified by magnetic negative isolation, while CD8+ TEMRA cells were enriched using FACS. Blood was collected in EDTA tubes and processed within 24 hours, with PBMCs isolated through density gradient centrifugation. PBMCs intended for TCR sequencing were frozen in liquid nitrogen and were later thawed in a 37 degrees C water bath. A purity of at least 90% was achieved for sorted or isolated CD4+, CD8+ and CD8+ TEMRA cells. The CDR3 holds 16 amino acids from the cysteine to the phenylalanine. Kept here is only the CDR3 DNA, which spans 48 bases and is read in frame from base 1. The germline V gene gives CDR1 as SGHDT and CDR2 as YYEEEE. V is reduced by 1 base and J by 4 bases, leaving a spacing of 18 bases between them.

For this clonotype: Its binding antigen is unknown. Base-call qualities are not available, and no considerably larger clone is one nucleotide away.

The TCR was taken from a human donor with multiple sclerosis. Sequencing was carried out using CD8+ T cells from PBMCs. The chain links TRBV5-6 with TRBJ2-7, and the D gene may be TRBD2, 7 bases matching. The nucleotide sequence reads as follows: TGTGCCAGCAGCTTGTTATCCGGGGGGCCTCCTTACGAGCAGTACTTC. Protein translation: CASSLLSGGPPYEQYF.